The following is a T cell receptor beta chain sequence with its context. Assay used: immunoSEQ multiplex PCR; TCRdb lists only in-frame clones, some missing. The repertoire includes about 97,000 clones, roughly 82% of them detected once, and 3.5% to 5.5% sits in the top ten. This specimen comes from a study of blood T cell repertoires in COVID-19. Germline V gene lookup returns CDR1 KGHSH and CDR2 LQKENI. CDR3 size: 18 residues. The V and J ends lost 3 bases and 3 bases, in that order; junction bases with no gene match: 12. The chain links TRBV18 to TRBJ2-7; 12 positions agree with TRBD2. This receptor was taken from a human donor in a cohort sampled during active COVID-19. The sequencing sample was made of peripheral blood. CDR3 nucleotide sequence: TGTGCCAGCTCACCCTGGGCTAGCGGGGGGGCAGTTGACTACGAGCAGTACTTC. Translating gives CASSPWASGGAVDYEQYF.